This T cell receptor beta chain was sequenced during a study of Ad26.COV2.S vaccination and SARS-CoV-2 variants. A note on this clone: The antigen remains undetermined.

Study findings and constraints: Spike-specific TCR breadth was greater in vaccine than placebo recipients.

Profiled with immunoSEQ multiplex PCR; TCRdb holds only in-frame clones, not every one. The top ten hold roughly 6% of the sample, which has about 180,000 clones, roughly 89% seen once. CDR1 is LNHNV and CDR2 is YYDKDF in the germline V gene (reference sequence). The V end was cut by 0 bases, the J end by 5 bases, with 13 bases between. This CDR3 has 16 residues. The TCR originated in a human donor who had recovered from COVID-19. V gene TRBV15 combines with J gene TRBJ2-2; possibly TRBD2 for D (5 bases). Source: peripheral blood, taken after recovery from COVID-19. The CDR3 here is CATSRDPTDFTGELFF. The CDR3 DNA reads TGTGCCACCAGCAGAGATCCCACGGACTTTACCGGGGAGCTGTTTTTT.